The present entry profiles one T cell receptor (beta chain) with its context. The antigen is undetermined. Other DNA sequences in this sample translate to the same CDR3. Trimming stripped 0 bases from V and 2 bases from J, with 7 bases between. The germline V gene has CDR1 MNHEY and CDR2 SMNVEV (reference sequence). There are 14 residues in the CDR3. The sample comes from a study of shared clonotypes between healthy human individuals. In the study overall: A couple of women and three men aged 18 to 49 served as donors. Whole-study findings and limits: In four donors, 4.5% to 5.5% of naive CD4 clonotypes appeared in common.

Positively selected for CCR7, the CD45RO-negative cells used as naive CD8 cells excluded terminally differentiated effector memory CD45RA+ cells. Assay used: immunoSEQ multiplex PCR; TCRdb lists only in-frame clones, some missing. The repertoire holds approximately 2,200,000 clones, around 93% seen once, with around 1.7% in the top ten. The chain is built from TRBV27 and TRBJ1-2; D perhaps matches TRBD1 (5 bases). Sequencing input: naive CD8+ T cells from PBMCs. The receptor's source is a man between 18 and 29 years old in good health. Some clones in this sample may be carry-over from other donors' samples. In DNA, the CDR3 is TGTGCCAGCAGTTTATCGGGGCCGAACTATGGCTACACCTTC. Its protein product is CASSLSGPNYGYTF.